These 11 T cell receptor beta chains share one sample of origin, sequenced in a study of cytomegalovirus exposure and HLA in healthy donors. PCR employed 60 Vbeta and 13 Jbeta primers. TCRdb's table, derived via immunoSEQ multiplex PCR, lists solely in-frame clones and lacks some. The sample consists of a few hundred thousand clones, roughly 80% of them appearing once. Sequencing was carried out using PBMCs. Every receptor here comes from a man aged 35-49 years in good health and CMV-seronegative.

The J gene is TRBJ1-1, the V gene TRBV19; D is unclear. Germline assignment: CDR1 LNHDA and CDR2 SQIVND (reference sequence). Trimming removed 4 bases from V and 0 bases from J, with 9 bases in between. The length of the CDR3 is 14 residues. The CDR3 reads CASSTEGMNTEAFF. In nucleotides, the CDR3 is TGTGCCAGTAGTACAGAGGGCATGAACACTGAAGCTTTCTTT. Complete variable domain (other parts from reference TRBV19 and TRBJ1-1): DGGITQSPKYLFRKEGQNVTLSCEQNLNHDAMYWYRQDPGQGLRLIYYSQIVNDFQKGDIAEGYSVSREKKESFPLTVTSAQKNPTAFYLCASSTEGMNTEAFFGQGTRLTVV.

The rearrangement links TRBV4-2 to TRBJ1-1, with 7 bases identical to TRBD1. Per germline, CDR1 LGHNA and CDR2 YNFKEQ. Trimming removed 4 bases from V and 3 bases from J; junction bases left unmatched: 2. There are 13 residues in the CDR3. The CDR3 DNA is TGTGCCAGCAGCCGCGACAGGGACACTGAAGCTTTCTTT. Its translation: CASSRDRDTEAFF.

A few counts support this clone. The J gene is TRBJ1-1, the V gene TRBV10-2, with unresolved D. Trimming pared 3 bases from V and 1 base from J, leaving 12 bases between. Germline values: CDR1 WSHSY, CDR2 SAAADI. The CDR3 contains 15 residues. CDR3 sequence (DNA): TGCGCCAGCAGTGATGACGGACTCCCGAACACTGAAGCTTTCTTT. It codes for CASSDDGLPNTEAFF.

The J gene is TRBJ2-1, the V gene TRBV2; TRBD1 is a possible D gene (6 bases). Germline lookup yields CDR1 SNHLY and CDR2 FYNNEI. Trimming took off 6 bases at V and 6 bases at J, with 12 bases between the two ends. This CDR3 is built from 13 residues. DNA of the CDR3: TGTGCCAGCAGGCTGACAGGCCCCAATGAGCAGTTCTTC. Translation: CASRLTGPNEQFF.

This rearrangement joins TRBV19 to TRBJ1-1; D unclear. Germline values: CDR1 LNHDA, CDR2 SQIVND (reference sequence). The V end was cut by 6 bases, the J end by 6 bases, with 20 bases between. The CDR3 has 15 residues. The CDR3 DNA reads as TGTGCCAGTAGCCCCCCGAGGTGGTTGGGTGCTGAAGCTTTCTTT. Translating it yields CASSPPRWLGAEAFF. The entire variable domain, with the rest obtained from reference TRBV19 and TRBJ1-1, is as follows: DGGITQSPKYLFRKEGQNVTLSCEQNLNHDAMYWYRQDPGQGLRLIYYSQIVNDFQKGDIAEGYSVSREKKESFPLTVTSAQKNPTAFYLCASSPPRWLGAEAFFGQGTRLTVV.

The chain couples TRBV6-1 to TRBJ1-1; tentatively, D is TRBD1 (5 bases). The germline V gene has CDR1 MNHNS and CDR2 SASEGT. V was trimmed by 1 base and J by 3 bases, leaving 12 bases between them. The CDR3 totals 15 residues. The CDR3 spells CASSEVSGGDTEAFF. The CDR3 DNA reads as TGTGCCAGCAGTGAAGTTTCGGGGGGGGACACTGAAGCTTTCTTT.

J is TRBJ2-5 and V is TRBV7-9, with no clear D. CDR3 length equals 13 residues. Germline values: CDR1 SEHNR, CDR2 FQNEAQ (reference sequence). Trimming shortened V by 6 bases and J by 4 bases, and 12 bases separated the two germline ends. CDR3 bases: TGTGCCAGCAGACCTACTAACCCAGAGACCCAGTACTTC. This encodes CASRPTNPETQYF.

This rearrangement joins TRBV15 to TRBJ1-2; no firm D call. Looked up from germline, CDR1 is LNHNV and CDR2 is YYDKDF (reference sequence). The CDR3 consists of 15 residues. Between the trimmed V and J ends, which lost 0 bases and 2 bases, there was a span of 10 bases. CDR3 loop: CATSRDQQPNYGYTF. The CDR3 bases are TGTGCCACCAGCAGAGATCAACAGCCGAACTATGGCTACACCTTC.

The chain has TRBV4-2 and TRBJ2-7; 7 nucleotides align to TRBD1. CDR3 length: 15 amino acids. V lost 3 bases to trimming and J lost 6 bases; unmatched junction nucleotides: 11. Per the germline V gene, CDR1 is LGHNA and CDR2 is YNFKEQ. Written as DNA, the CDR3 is TGTGCCAGCAGCCAGAAAGACAGGGAAGGCGGCGAGCAGTACTTC. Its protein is CASSQKDREGGEQYF.

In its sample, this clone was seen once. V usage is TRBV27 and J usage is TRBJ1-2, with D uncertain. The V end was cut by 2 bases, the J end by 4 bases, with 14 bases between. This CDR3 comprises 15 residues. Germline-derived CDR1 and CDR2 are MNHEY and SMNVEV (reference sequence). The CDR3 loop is CASSLRSRGSYGYTF. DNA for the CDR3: TGTGCCAGCAGTTTAAGGTCACGGGGTAGCTATGGCTACACCTTC.

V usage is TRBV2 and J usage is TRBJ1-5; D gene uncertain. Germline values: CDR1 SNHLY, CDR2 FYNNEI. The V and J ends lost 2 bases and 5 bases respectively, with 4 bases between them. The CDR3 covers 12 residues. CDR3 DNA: TGTGCCAGCAGTGAACGGGATCAGCCCCAGCATTTT. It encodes CASSERDQPQHF. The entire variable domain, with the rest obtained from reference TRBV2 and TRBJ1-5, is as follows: EPEVTQTPSHQVTQMGQEVILRCVPISNHLYFYWYRQILGQKVEFLVSFYNNEISEKSEIFDDQFSVERPDGSNFTLKIRSTKLEDSAMYFCASSERDQPQHFGDGTRLSIL.